The source of this T cell receptor (beta chain) is a study of cytomegalovirus exposure and HLA in healthy donors. General study points: In a later analysis, specific HLA alleles were associated with approximately 16,000 TCR beta sequences at a 0.05 false discovery rate.

With regard to this clone: The antigen remains undetermined.

Primers included in the PCR were 60 Vbeta and 13 Jbeta primers. Profiled with immunoSEQ multiplex PCR; TCRdb holds only in-frame clones, not every one. The table lists some 130,000 clones, around three quarters of them singletons. The receptor was derived from a man aged 30-40 years in good health. Specimen: PBMCs.

The CDR3 loop is CASGTSADTQYF. Here the CDR3 DNA reads TGTGCCAGCGGAACTAGCGCAGATACGCAGTATTTT. The V gene is TRBV11-1, the J gene TRBJ2-3, with TRBD2 identical over 7 bases. This CDR3 has 12 amino acids. The junction had 3 bases not matched to a gene; V was cut back by 8 bases and J by 4 bases. Looked up from germline, CDR1 is SGHAT and CDR2 is FQDESV (reference sequence).